This entry describes one T cell receptor (beta chain). What it recognizes is unknown. This sample is drawn from a study of cytomegalovirus exposure and HLA in healthy donors. Amplification used 60 Vbeta primers and 13 Jbeta primers. The method was immunoSEQ multiplex PCR; TCRdb's version includes in-frame clones alone and lacks a portion of them. The sample consists of around 110,000 clones, 8% to 10% of them appearing once. Study-wide results and limits: High specificity and sensitivity for cytomegalovirus status were reported for the classifier.

The V gene's germline CDR1 is SGHNT and CDR2 YENEEA. This CDR3 region has 13 residues. Deletions cut 5 bases from V and 4 bases from J, with 11 bases between. Sequencing used PBMCs. The TCR originated in a young man in good health and CMV-seronegative. V usage is TRBV11-3 and J usage is TRBJ1-1, with D unclear. CDR3 loop: CASSAGESTEAFF. The DNA for the CDR3 is TGTGCCAGCAGCGCCGGGGAGAGCACTGAAGCTTTCTTT.